These T cell receptor beta chains were read from a single sample in a study of Graves' ophthalmopathy and Graves' hyperthyroidism. TCRdb processed the multiplex PCR reads anew with MiXCR; each CDR3 protein has one entry. The profile shows under 250,000 distinct CDR3 sequences, under 30% of them singletons. Sequenced: peripheral blood. The receptor source for this set is a man in his fifties or sixties with Graves' ophthalmopathy. Each CDR3 is given with its conserved first and last residue. Each record gives: clone size, V gene, J gene, D gene, CDR3 DNA, CDR3 protein. The D gene is left open where the match is weak. The listing skips clone size in some rows; elsewhere it reads once, few, many or a size class.

>many|TRBV5-6|TRBJ2-7|-
TGTGCCAGCAGCCCAAGTACGGGGAATCAATACGAGCAGTACTTC
CASSPSTGNQYEQYF
>-|TRBV13|TRBJ2-5|TRBD1
TGTGCCAGCAGCTGGGGACAGGGGAAAGAGACCCAGTACTTC
CASSWGQGKETQYF
>-|TRBV28|TRBJ2-7|TRBD1
TGTGCCAGCAGTTTCCCCCTCCTAACCCCGGGACAGGGGGCGGGCGAGCAGTACTTC
CASSFPLLTPGQGAGEQYF
>many|TRBV19|TRBJ2-7|TRBD1
TGTGCCAGTAGCGGGGACAGTTCACACGAGCAGCACTTC
CASSGDSSHEQHF
>many|TRBV29-1|TRBJ2-7|-
TGCAGCGCTACCCCGGGGTTTGGTTTTGAGCAGTACTTC
CSATPGFGFEQYF
>-|TRBV10-3|TRBJ2-5|TRBD2
TGTGCCATCAGCGCTAGCGGGGGCAAAGAGACCCAGTACTTC
CAISASGGKETQYF
>many|TRBV7-9|TRBJ2-7|TRBD2
TGTGCCAGCAGCTTAGACTTCAGCGGGGGAACCTACGAGCAGTACTTC
CASSLDFSGGTYEQYF
>many|TRBV5-1|TRBJ2-7|-
TGCGCCAGCAACGTACAGGGTTCCTACGAGCAGTACTTC
CASNVQGSYEQYF
>many|TRBV12-3/TRBV12-4|TRBJ1-1|TRBD1
TGTGCCAGCAGACCGATCCCGGGACAGCCTCAAGGGACTGAAGCTTTCTTT
CASRPIPGQPQGTEAFF
>-|TRBV6-1|TRBJ2-2|-
TGTGCCAGCAACCTATTGCCCCTTGACACCGGGGAGCTGTTTTTT
CASNLLPLDTGELFF
>-|TRBV28|TRBJ1-1|TRBD1
TGTGCCAGCAGTTCTATTGACAGGGGGCTAAGTGAAGCTTTCTTT
CASSSIDRGLSEAFF
>-|TRBV7-2|TRBJ1-5|TRBD1
TGTGCCAGCAGCCCTAAACCGGGACAGCCGCATTTT
CASSPKPGQPHF
>-|TRBV24-1|TRBJ2-5|TRBD2
TGTGCCACCAGTGATACCGGGAGGTTTGAGACCCAGTACTTC
CATSDTGRFETQYF
>many|TRBV19|TRBJ2-2|-
TGTGCCAGCAGGGGGGCGGACACCGGGGAGCTGTTTTTT
CASRGADTGELFF
>many|TRBV19|TRBJ1-2|TRBD1
TGTGCCAGTAGTATAACGGCGACAGGGAGGGATGGCTACACCTTC
CASSITATGRDGYTF
>-|TRBV28|TRBJ1-3|TRBD1
TGTGCCAGCAACAAGATGGAGGGGGCCATCTCTGGAAACACCATATATTTT
CASNKMEGAISGNTIYF
>many|TRBV5-1|TRBJ1-5|-
TGCGCCAGCAGCCCCGGATTGAACAATCAGCCCCAGCATTTT
CASSPGLNNQPQHF
>-|TRBV7-2|TRBJ1-2|-
TGTGCCAGCAGCTTAGCGCTCCTAGCTGGCTACACCTTC
CASSLALLAGYTF
>many|TRBV11-2|TRBJ1-1|TRBD1
TGTGCCAGCAGCTTAGATTCCACCGGGACAGGGGACACTGAAGCTTTCTTT
CASSLDSTGTGDTEAFF
>many|TRBV12-3/TRBV12-4|TRBJ2-2|-
TGTGCCAGCAGTTTTCGTCCTTCTGGTTCCGGGGAGCTGTTTTTT
CASSFRPSGSGELFF
>many|TRBV29-1|TRBJ1-2|-
TGCAGCGTTGAGACCATCCACTATGGCTACACCTTC
CSVETIHYGYTF
>many|TRBV4-1|TRBJ1-5|-
TGCGCCAGCAGCCAAGTAGAAGGTCAGCCCCAGCATTTT
CASSQVEGQPQHF
>many|TRBV7-9|TRBJ2-7|-
TGTGCCAGCAGTTTTCAGGGGATACCTTCCTACGAGCAGTACTTC
CASSFQGIPSYEQYF
>-|TRBV7-2|TRBJ1-6|-
TGTGCCAGCAGCTTAGTGTCAGTGGATTCACCCCTCCACTTT
CASSLVSVDSPLHF
>-|TRBV24-1|TRBJ1-2|-
TGTGCCACCAGTGATTCCCGCCCTGGGGGCTACACCTTC
CATSDSRPGGYTF
>many|TRBV12-3/TRBV12-4|TRBJ2-5|-
TGTGCCAGCAGTTCATCCCCCGGGACGCCTAAAGAGACCCAGTACTTC
CASSSSPGTPKETQYF
>many|TRBV28|TRBJ1-5|-
TGTGCCAGCAGTTTATTTAGAGCAGGGGATCAGCCCCAGCATTTT
CASSLFRAGDQPQHF
>many|TRBV29-1|TRBJ2-5|-
TGCAGCGTTGGGAGGCAGGGATTCGTCCCCCTAGAGACCCAGTACTTC
CSVGRQGFVPLETQYF
>many|TRBV6-1|TRBJ1-5|TRBD1
TGTGCCAGCAGCGACAGGGATCAGCCCCAGCATTTT
CASSDRDQPQHF
>many|TRBV6-5|TRBJ1-6|-
TGTGCCAGCAGGGGGGGCGGACGTAATTCACCCCTCCACTTT
CASRGGGRNSPLHF
>many|TRBV19|TRBJ1-2|-
TGTGCCAGTAGTTCCGGCGGCCCGAACACCTTC
CASSSGGPNTF
>many|TRBV27|TRBJ1-1|-
TGTGCCAGCAGTCCCACGTGGGGAATCGGGACTGAAGCTTTCTTT
CASSPTWGIGTEAFF
>-|TRBV6-5|TRBJ1-1|-
TGTGCCAGCAGTTACAAGCCGGGCACTGAAGCTTTCTTT
CASSYKPGTEAFF
>many|TRBV7-2|TRBJ2-7|TRBD1
TGTGCCAGCAGCTCAGCGCCGGGACAGGGCTACGAGCAGTACTTC
CASSSAPGQGYEQYF
>many|TRBV9|TRBJ1-2|TRBD1
TGTGCCAGCAGCGTAGGGGGACAGGACCTCCTTAACTATGGCTACACCTTC
CASSVGGQDLLNYGYTF
>many|TRBV24-1|TRBJ2-7|TRBD1
TGTGCCACCAGTGACTGGGACAGCTACGAGCAGTACTTC
CATSDWDSYEQYF
>many|TRBV6-1|TRBJ1-1|TRBD1
TGTGCCGGACAGGGACAGCTGAACACTGAAGCTTTCTTT
CAGQGQLNTEAFF
>many|TRBV2|TRBJ2-7|TRBD2
TGTGCCAGCAGTGACACCGGACTAGCGAGCTCCTACGAGCAGTACTTC
CASSDTGLASSYEQYF
>few|TRBV6-2/TRBV6-3|TRBJ2-7|-
TGTGCCAGCAGCTTCTACCAGGGTGAGCAGTACTTC
CASSFYQGEQYF
>-|TRBV28|TRBJ1-1|-
TGTGCCAGCAGTTACCCTCAAGGGGATGGGACTGAAGCTTTCTTT
CASSYPQGDGTEAFF
>-|TRBV6-2/TRBV6-3|TRBJ1-1|-
TGTACCAGCAGTTACTATCCGGGACGGAACACTGAAGCTTTCTTT
CTSSYYPGRNTEAFF
>many|TRBV19|TRBJ2-2|-
TGTGCCAGTAGTATAGATCCGGGCAGGGTGAACACCGGGGAGCTGTTTTTT
CASSIDPGRVNTGELFF
>many|TRBV6-5|TRBJ1-6|-
TGTGCCAGCACACGAGGGGCCCAGACTGCTGCTTCACCCCTCCACTTT
CASTRGAQTAASPLHF
>many|TRBV9|TRBJ2-2|TRBD2
TGTGCCAGCAGCGGCAGGGAGGGAGGGGAGCTGTTTTTT
CASSGREGGELFF
>many|TRBV30|TRBJ2-7|TRBD2
TGTGCCTGGAGGGGGAGGGACGGGCGCTACGAGCAGTACTTC
CAWRGRDGRYEQYF
>-|TRBV6-2/TRBV6-3|TRBJ2-3|TRBD2
TGTGTGGCTAGCGGGAGGACAGATACGCAGTATTTT
CVASGRTDTQYF
>many|TRBV25-1|TRBJ1-2|TRBD1
TGTGCCAGCAGTCGGGACAGGGGACGTCATGGCTACACCTTC
CASSRDRGRHGYTF
>-|TRBV6-5|TRBJ1-6|-
TGTGCCAGCAGTTACTCGAGGGGATCTTCACCCCTCCACTTT
CASSYSRGSSPLHF
>many|TRBV15|TRBJ2-7|-
TGTGCCACCAGCTCACCTTCAGGTCGGGGAAGGGGCGAGCAGTACTTC
CATSSPSGRGRGEQYF
>many|TRBV18|TRBJ2-2|-
TGTGCCAGCTCACCACCGAGCTCCGGGGAGCTGTTTTTT
CASSPPSSGELFF
>-|TRBV19|TRBJ1-2|-
TGTGCCAGTGAGGCGGGCAACTATGGCTACACCTTC
CASEAGNYGYTF
>-|TRBV12-3/TRBV12-4|TRBJ1-2|-
TGTGCCAGCCAACCGCGGCAGGGGTCTGGCTACACCTTC
CASQPRQGSGYTF
>many|TRBV25-1|TRBJ2-2|-
TGTGCCAGCAGTGTCAATAGCGGAACGAACACCGGGGAGCTGTTTTTT
CASSVNSGTNTGELFF